The T cell receptor beta chain under discussion was sequenced for a study of human T cells and chemical hapten exposure. Study as a whole: Enrolled patients were predominantly female and had alopecia areata, totalis or universalis. TCR yields per sample varied, mainly owing to small pooled library volume differences.

TCRdb independently ran MiXCR on the RACE reads; one entry per CDR3 protein. The data show approximately 180,000 distinct CDR3 sequences, 30% seen once. This clonotype was observed at least ten times. Its antigen remains unidentified. Study-level points and caveats: There was alopecia in the donors, so their immune response may differ from that of healthy people. No alteration of TCRs above 1 in 1000 frequency was seen with DPC sensitization.

Described time point: pre-sensitization, week 0. Stated treatment: therapeutic diphenylcyclopropenone sensitization with weekly scalp DPC. The CDR3 runs 18 residues. Germline CDR1 reads SGHDN; CDR2 reads FVKESK. V gave up 1 base and J gave up 6 bases; unmatched junction bases: 13. The chain couples TRBV14 to TRBJ1-5, with TRBD1 matching over 9 bases. The material was whole blood, obtained in connection with sensitization to the hapten diphenylcyclopropenone (DPC). This receptor was taken from a woman aged 25 to 39 with alopecia areata. Some clones in this sample may be carry-over from other donors' samples. The CDR3 coding sequence is TGTGCCAGCAGCCAAGTTTTAAATTGGGGGACAGGGTGTCAGCCCCAGCATTTT. Translated: CASSQVLNWGTGCQPQHF.